These 20 T cell receptor beta chains share one sample of origin, sequenced in a study of cytomegalovirus exposure and HLA in healthy donors. Profiled with immunoSEQ multiplex PCR; TCRdb holds only in-frame clones, not every one. Of fewer than 200,000 clones in the sample, approximately 96% are singletons; the top ten hold roughly 0.83%. The sequencing input was PBMCs. These receptors were taken from a woman aged 18 to 35 in good health and CMV-seronegative.

This chain uses TRBV7-9 with TRBJ1-2, with D unclear. The CDR3 spans 14 residues. V lost 2 bases to trimming and J lost 2 bases, with 9 bases between them. Germline V gives CDR1 SEHNR, CDR2 FQNEAQ (reference sequence). The CDR3 loop is CASSLQARNYGYTF. The CDR3 DNA sequence: TGTGCCAGCAGCTTACAGGCGAGAAACTATGGCTACACCTTC. Looking up the rest from reference TRBV7-9 and TRBJ1-2 gives the full variable domain: DTGVSQNPRHKITKRGQNVTFRCDPISEHNRLYWYRQTLGQGPEFLTYFQNEAQLEKSRLLSDRFSAERPKGSFSTLEIQRTEQGDSAMYLCASSLQARNYGYTFGSGTRLTVV.

The V gene is TRBV30, the J gene TRBJ1-1; a weak D match, TRBD1 (6 bases). The V and J ends lost 5 bases and 1 base respectively, with 11 bases between them. The CDR3 length is 13 residues. Germline values: CDR1 GTSNPN, CDR2 SVGIG (reference sequence). This chain's CDR3 is CAWEGQPNTEAFF. DNA for the CDR3: TGTGCCTGGGAAGGACAGCCGAACACTGAAGCTTTCTTT.

The gene calls are TRBV19 and TRBJ2-2, with 8 positions matching TRBD1. The CDR3 runs 15 residues. Germline V gene data show CDR1 as LNHDA and CDR2 as SQIVND (reference sequence). Unmatched junction bases numbered 8, after V lost 5 bases and J lost 6 bases. The CDR3 DNA is TGTGCCAGTAGTCCAGGACAGGGATGGGCCGGGGAGCTGTTTTTT. The encoded protein is CASSPGQGWAGELFF. The whole variable domain, filled in from reference TRBV19 and TRBJ2-2, reads DGGITQSPKYLFRKEGQNVTLSCEQNLNHDAMYWYRQDPGQGLRLIYYSQIVNDFQKGDIAEGYSVSREKKESFPLTVTSAQKNPTAFYLCASSPGQGWAGELFFGEGSRLTVL.

The chain couples TRBV7-9 to TRBJ1-1; 7 bases align to TRBD1. Germline lookup yields CDR1 SEHNR and CDR2 FQNEAQ (reference sequence). This CDR3 is 13 amino acids long. The ends lost 4 bases at V and 7 bases at J; junction bases unmatched: 6. Here the CDR3 DNA reads TGTGCCAGCAGCTCGGGACAGATATATGAAGCTTTCTTT. It is translated as CASSSGQIYEAFF.

The chain joins TRBV4-1 to TRBJ1-6; D perhaps matches TRBD1 (6 bases). From germline, CDR1 is MGHRA and CDR2 YSYEKL. The CDR3 extends over 16 amino acids. The V end was cut by 0 bases, the J end by 5 bases, with 11 bases between. CDR3 sequence (DNA): TGCGCCAGCAGCCAAGATACATCAGGGGATAATTCACCCCTCCACTTT. Translated: CASSQDTSGDNSPLHF.

This clone was counted only a few times. At the DNA level, this CDR3 is encoded by other sequences in the same sample as well. The CDR3 loop is CASSAGQAYEQYF. DNA of the CDR3: TGTGCCAGTAGTGCGGGGCAGGCCTACGAGCAGTACTTC. The chain carries TRBV19 and TRBJ2-7; D may be TRBD2 (6 bases). V lost 5 bases and J 2 bases, leaving 10 bases between the germline ends. This CDR3 is 13 amino acids long. Germline CDR1 reads LNHDA; CDR2 reads SQIVND (reference sequence).

V gene TRBV5-1 combines with J gene TRBJ2-5; 12 nucleotides match TRBD1. This CDR3 is 16 amino acids long. The germline V gene has CDR1 SGHRS and CDR2 YFSETQ. After removal of 4 bases from V and 4 bases from J, the junction contained 8 bases not matched to a gene. The DNA for the CDR3 is TGCGCCAGCAGCCGCTCCGGGACAGGGGGCGGAGAGACCCAGTACTTC. It specifies CASSRSGTGGGETQYF.

A single count supports this clone. The chain joins TRBV23-1 to TRBJ2-7, with 7 nucleotides matching TRBD1. TRBV23-1 is filed as an ORF, its function uncertain. V was clipped by 6 bases and J by 3 bases; unmatched bases: 11. There are 15 residues in the CDR3. In nucleotides, the CDR3 is TGCGCCAGCAGACCCCGGGACAGACGATGCTACGAGCAGTACTTC. As protein: CASRPRDRRCYEQYF.

This chain joins TRBV7-2 and TRBJ1-2; D is possibly TRBD1 (6 bases). The V end was cut by 1 base, the J end by 2 bases, with 11 bases between. Germline CDR1 is SGHTA and CDR2 is FQGNSA. This CDR3 contains 15 residues. Written as DNA, the CDR3 is TGTGCCAGCAGCTTAGGAGGGGGGGCCAACTATGGCTACACCTTC. The encoded protein is CASSLGGGANYGYTF.

The genes are TRBV6-6 and TRBJ1-4, with 7 bases lining up with TRBD1. Looked up from germline, CDR1 is MNHNY and CDR2 is SVGAGI (reference sequence). V lost 4 bases to trimming and J lost 5 bases; unmatched junction nucleotides: 4. This CDR3 comprises 14 residues. CDR3 residues: CASSLGGVNEKLFF. The CDR3 nucleotides read TGTGCCAGCAGTTTAGGGGGCGTCAATGAAAAACTGTTTTTT.

The sample holds one count of this clone. This chain connects TRBV5-6 to TRBJ1-1, with a possible D match to TRBD1 (6 bases). This CDR3 region has 13 residues. The V gene's germline CDR1 is SGHDT and CDR2 YYEEEE. The ends were cut back, 4 bases at V and 4 bases at J, with 11 bases in the middle. CDR3 region: CASSPGQPTEAFF. For the CDR3, the DNA is TGTGCCAGCAGCCCCGGACAGCCCACTGAAGCTTTCTTT. Drawing the rest from reference TRBV5-6 and TRBJ1-1, the complete variable domain is DAGVTQSPTHLIKTRGQQVTLRCSPKSGHDTVSWYQQALGQGPQFIFQYYEEEERQRGNFPDRFSGHQFPNYSSELNVNALLLGDSALYLCASSPGQPTEAFFGQGTRLTVV.

The chain uses TRBV9 and TRBJ2-7; the match to TRBD1 covers 9 bases. Germline CDR1 reads SGDLS; CDR2 reads YYNGEE. V was pared by 0 bases and J by 5 bases, with 12 bases of the junction left unmatched. CDR3 length: 17 residues. CDR3 region: CASSVAALGQGGDEQYF. DNA for the CDR3: TGTGCCAGCAGCGTAGCAGCCTTGGGACAGGGTGGGGACGAGCAGTACTTC.

The chain carries TRBV7-2 and TRBJ2-1, with 8 bases matching TRBD2. Germline loops: CDR1 SGHTA, CDR2 FQGNSA. Trimming took 2 bases from V and 2 from J; bases not matched to a gene: 2. The CDR3 totals 15 residues. CDR3 protein: CASSLRREAYNEQFF. The DNA of the CDR3 is TGTGCCAGCAGCTTAAGGCGGGAGGCCTACAATGAGCAGTTCTTC.

V usage is TRBV5-1 and J usage is TRBJ2-7, with a weak D call TRBD1 (5 bases). The V and J ends lost 0 bases and 3 bases respectively, with 13 bases between them. Germline V CDR1 and CDR2: SGHRS, YFSETQ. The CDR3 covers 15 residues. In DNA, the CDR3 is TGCGCCAGCAGCTTGGCCTATGACAGAATCTACGAGCAGTACTTC. Translation gives CASSLAYDRIYEQYF.

The CDR3 coding sequence is TGCAGCGTTGAAGGGGGCATGAACACTGAAGCTTTCTTT. Protein product: CSVEGGMNTEAFF. This chain links TRBV29-1 with TRBJ1-1, with a possible D match to TRBD1 (5 bases). Trimming left V 1 base short and J 0 bases short, with 6 bases between. The CDR3 runs to 13 residues. Germline lookup yields CDR1 SQVTM and CDR2 ANQGSEA.

The chain has TRBV9 and TRBJ2-5, with D possibly being TRBD1 (6 bases). The V gene's germline CDR1 is SGDLS and CDR2 YYNGEE. V was pared by 0 bases and J by 4 bases, with 10 bases between. The CDR3 loop spans 14 amino acids. In DNA, the CDR3 is TGTGCCAGCAGCGTAGGCAGGGACACAGAGACCCAGTACTTC. Translating it yields CASSVGRDTETQYF.

V is TRBV5-4 and J is TRBJ2-7; TRBD1 matches at 10 bases. J lost 2 bases, V lost 0 bases, and 2 bases had no gene match. The CDR3 extends over 15 amino acids. Germline CDR1 reads SGHNT; CDR2 reads YYREEE (reference sequence). The CDR3, as DNA: TGTGCCAGCAGCTTGGCCGGACAGGGGGCCTACGAGCAGTACTTC. This codes for CASSLAGQGAYEQYF.

This chain uses TRBV10-2 with TRBJ1-1, with 8 bases matching TRBD1. CDR1 and CDR2 (germline): WSHSY, SAAADI. V shed 8 bases, J shed 4 bases, and the junction held 21 bases outside the gene matches. CDR3 length: 18 amino acids. The CDR3 region has the DNA TGCGCCAGCCTTCTTTTAAGGACAGGGAATATGGGGGGCACTGAAGCTTTCTTT. Amino acids: CASLLLRTGNMGGTEAFF.

V gene TRBV18 combines with J gene TRBJ1-6, with D hard to call. The V gene's germline CDR1 is KGHSH and CDR2 LQKENI. V was cut by 3 bases and J by 8 bases, with 14 bases left in between. The length of the CDR3 is 15 residues. The CDR3 DNA reads as TGTGCCAGCTCACCCTCAGCTCGGGGTCATTCACCCCTCCACTTT. Its protein is CASSPSARGHSPLHF.

The V and J genes are TRBV5-8 and TRBJ1-4, with a possible D match to TRBD1 (5 bases). Germline CDR1 is SGHTS and CDR2 is YDEGEE. Trimming removed 5 bases from V and 5 bases from J, with 16 bases in between. This CDR3 has 15 residues. DNA for the CDR3: TGTGCCAGCAGATATTTCAGGGTATGGAATGAAAAACTGTTTTTT. The encoded protein is CASRYFRVWNEKLFF.